This T cell receptor beta chain stems from a study of T-cell memory formation after mild COVID-19. Study details: TCR clusters mostly belonged to single donors.

MiXCR, run by TCRdb on the 5' RACE reads, gives a single entry per CDR3 protein. The data contain 140,000 to 150,000 distinct CDR3 sequences, approximately 25% of them singletons. The CDR3 sequence is 15 residues long. Trimming cost V 6 bases and J 4 bases, with 18 bases left between them. The sequence came from an adult woman who had mild COVID-19 (a few samples of this study predate the infection). Cell type and time point are not known. The sequencing sample was made of PBMCs or a T cell subset sorted from them (not recorded which). V and J are TRBV12-3 or TRBV12-4 and TRBJ1-2; no clear D. This chain's CDR3 is CASRTDLQSAYGYTF. As DNA, the CDR3 is TGTGCCAGCAGAACCGACCTACAGAGCGCCTATGGCTACACCTTC.